Sequencing of this TCR beta chain was carried out in a study of T cells in Graves' hyperthyroidism and ophthalmopathy. Overall study findings and caveats: Researchers report that a 13 V-J model separated ophthalmopathy from stable hyperthyroidism. Among clonotypes expanded in thyroid above 0.001, most were also found in blood.

Each diagnosis was grounded in clinical symptoms, serum thyroxine and TRAb, thyroid ultrasound, and orbital computed tomography. PBMCs were collected from an approximately 9.3 ml volume of fresh peripheral blood. Amplification targeted TCR beta CDR3 regions from RNA transcripts. The HTBI primer set was used in a first-round RT-PCR of the TCR CDR3. MiXCR, applied by TCRdb to the multiplex PCR reads, yields one record per CDR3 protein. The sample records about 690,000 distinct CDR3 sequences, around 16% being singletons. This clonotype has more than one count but fewer than ten. The antigen remains undetermined. CDR3 size: 15 residues. V lost 5 bases, J lost 7 bases, and 20 bases lay in between. Germline lookup yields CDR1 SGHVS and CDR2 FNYEAQ.

The sequencing input was blood. The TCR originated in a man aged 45-65 years with Graves' hyperthyroidism. The chain is built from TRBV7-6 and TRBJ1-2; a possible D gene is TRBD1 (5 bases). The CDR3 sequence: CASSPEVGGRGGYTF. For the CDR3, the DNA is TGTGCCAGCAGCCCAGAAGTGGGGGGGAGAGGTGGCTACACCTTC.